This T cell receptor (beta chain) was retrieved from a study of CD8 T cells in ankylosing spondylitis. Study results and caveats: Ankylosing spondylitis blood seemed to carry a telltale TCR beta motif made of under ten highly homologous variants. Clones linked with disease were CD8+ and fairly uncommon in the peripheral blood.

This clonotype was recorded many times. The antigen is undetermined. TCRdb redid the calling of the 5' RACE reads with MiXCR, one entry per CDR3 protein. The profile shows more than 150,000 distinct CDR3 sequences, 15% to 20% of them singletons. The junction had 7 bases not matched to a gene; V was cut back by 5 bases and J by 2 bases. This CDR3 is 14 amino acids long. Germline CDR1 SGHDT, CDR2 YYEEEE. The chain joins TRBV5-6 to TRBJ2-7; the match to TRBD2 covers 7 bases. This clonotype was obtained from a male donor aged 5 to 30 with ankylosing spondylitis or in good health (not recorded which). The sample consisted of blood, either unsorted or a sorted T cell fraction (not recorded which). CDR3 bases: TGTGCCAGCAGTCCCATGGGAGGGACCTACGAGCAGTACGTC. It is translated as CASSPMGGTYEQYV.